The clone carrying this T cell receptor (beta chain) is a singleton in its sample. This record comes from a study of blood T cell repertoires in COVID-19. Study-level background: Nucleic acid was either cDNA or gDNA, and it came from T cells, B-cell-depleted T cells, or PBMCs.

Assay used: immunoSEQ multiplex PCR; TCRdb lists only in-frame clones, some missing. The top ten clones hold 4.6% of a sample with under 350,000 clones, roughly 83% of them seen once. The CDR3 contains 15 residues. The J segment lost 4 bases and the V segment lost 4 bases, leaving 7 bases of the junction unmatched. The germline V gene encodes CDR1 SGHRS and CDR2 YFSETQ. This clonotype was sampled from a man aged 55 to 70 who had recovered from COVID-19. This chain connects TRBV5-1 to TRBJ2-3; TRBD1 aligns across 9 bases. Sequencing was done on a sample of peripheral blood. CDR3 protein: CASSDGQGMSDTQYF. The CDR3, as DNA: TGCGCCAGCAGCGACGGACAGGGGATGTCAGATACGCAGTATTTT.